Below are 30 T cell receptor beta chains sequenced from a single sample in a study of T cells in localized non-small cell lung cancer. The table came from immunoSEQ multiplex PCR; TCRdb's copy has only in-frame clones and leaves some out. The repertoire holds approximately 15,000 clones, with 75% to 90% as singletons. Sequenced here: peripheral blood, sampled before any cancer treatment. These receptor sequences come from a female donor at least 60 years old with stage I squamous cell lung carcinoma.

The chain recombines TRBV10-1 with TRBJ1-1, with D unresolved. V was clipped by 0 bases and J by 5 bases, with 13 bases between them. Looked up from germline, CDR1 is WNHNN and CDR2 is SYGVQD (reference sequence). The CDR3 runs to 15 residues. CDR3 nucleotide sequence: TGCGCCAGCAGTGAGTCTGAAAAGGGATTAACTGAAGCTTTCTTT. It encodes CASSESEKGLTEAFF.

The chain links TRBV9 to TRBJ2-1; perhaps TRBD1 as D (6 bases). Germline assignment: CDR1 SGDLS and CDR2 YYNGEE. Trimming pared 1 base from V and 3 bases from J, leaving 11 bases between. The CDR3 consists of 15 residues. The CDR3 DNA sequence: TGTGCCAGCAGCGTATCTCAGGGGAGCTACAATGAGCAGTTCTTC. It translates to CASSVSQGSYNEQFF.

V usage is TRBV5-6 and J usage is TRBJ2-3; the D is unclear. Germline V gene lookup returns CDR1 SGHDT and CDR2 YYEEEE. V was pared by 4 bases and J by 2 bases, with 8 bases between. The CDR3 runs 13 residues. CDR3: CASSVGPTDTQYF. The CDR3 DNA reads TGTGCCAGCAGCGTCGGCCCCACAGATACGCAGTATTTT.

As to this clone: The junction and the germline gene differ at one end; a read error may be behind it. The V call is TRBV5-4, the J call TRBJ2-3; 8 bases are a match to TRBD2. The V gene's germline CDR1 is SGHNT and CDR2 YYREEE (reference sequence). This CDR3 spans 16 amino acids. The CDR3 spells CASSPGTRGATNTQYF. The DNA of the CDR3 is TGTGCCAGCAGCCCTGGGACTAGGGGCGCCACAAATACGCAGTATTTT.

The CDR3 protein is CASSEVVQGRGEAFF. The CDR3 nucleotides are TGTGCCAGCAGTGAAGTGGTTCAGGGCAGGGGTGAAGCTTTCTTT. The chain is built from TRBV6-1 and TRBJ1-1; D possibly corresponds to TRBD1 (6 bases). Trimming took 1 base from V and 7 from J, leaving 16 bases between them. The CDR3 is 15 residues long. Germline V gene sequence: CDR1 MNHNS, CDR2 SASEGT.

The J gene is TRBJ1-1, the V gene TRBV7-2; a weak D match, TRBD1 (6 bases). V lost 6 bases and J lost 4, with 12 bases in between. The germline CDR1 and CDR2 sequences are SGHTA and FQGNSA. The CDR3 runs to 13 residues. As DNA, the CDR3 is TGTGCCAGCAGACTAGGGGGGGGCACTGAAGCTTTCTTT. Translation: CASRLGGGTEAFF.

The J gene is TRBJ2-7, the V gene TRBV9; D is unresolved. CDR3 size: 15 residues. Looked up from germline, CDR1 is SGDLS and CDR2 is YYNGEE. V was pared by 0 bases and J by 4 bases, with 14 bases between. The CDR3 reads CASSVGVRSEYEQYF. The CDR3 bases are TGTGCCAGCAGCGTAGGTGTTAGATCAGAATACGAGCAGTACTTC.

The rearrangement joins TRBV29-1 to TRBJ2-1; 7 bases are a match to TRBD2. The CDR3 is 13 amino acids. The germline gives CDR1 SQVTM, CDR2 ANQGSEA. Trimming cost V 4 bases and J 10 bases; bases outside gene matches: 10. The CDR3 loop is CSVGPGTIGEQFF. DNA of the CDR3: TGCAGCGTTGGCCCCGGGACTATAGGGGAGCAGTTCTTC.

The CDR3 spells CASSVPSRDRNTEAFF. In nucleotides, the CDR3 is TGTGCCAGCAGTGTGCCTTCCCGGGACAGGAACACTGAAGCTTTCTTT. This chain joins TRBV6-4 and TRBJ1-1, with 7 bases matching TRBD1. The trim removed 4 bases at V and 1 base at J, leaving 9 bases unmatched. This CDR3 region has 16 residues. Germline V lookup: CDR1 MRHNA, CDR2 SNTAGT.

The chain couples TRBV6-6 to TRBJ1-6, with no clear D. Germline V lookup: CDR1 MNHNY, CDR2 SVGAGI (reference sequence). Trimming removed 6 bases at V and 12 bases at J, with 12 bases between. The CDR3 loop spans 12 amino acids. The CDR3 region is CASSPGGRPLHF. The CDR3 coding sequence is TGTGCCAGCAGCCCTGGTGGGAGACCCCTCCACTTT.

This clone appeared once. CDR3 in DNA: TGTGCCAGTAGTAAATCAGGGGACCCGGGGAATGAGCAGTTCTTC. It is translated as CASSKSGDPGNEQFF. J is TRBJ2-1 and V is TRBV19, with a weak D call TRBD1 (6 bases). Germline V gene lookup returns CDR1 LNHDA and CDR2 SQIVND (reference sequence). Trimming cost V 4 bases and J 7 bases, with 17 bases left between them. The CDR3 is made up of 15 amino acids.

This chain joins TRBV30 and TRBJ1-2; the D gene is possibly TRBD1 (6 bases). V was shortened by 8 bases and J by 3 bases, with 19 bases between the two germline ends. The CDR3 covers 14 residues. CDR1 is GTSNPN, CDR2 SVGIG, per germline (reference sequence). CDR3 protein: CARTLSRGDYGYTF. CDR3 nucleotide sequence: TGTGCCCGTACCCTATCCAGGGGAGACTATGGCTACACCTTC.

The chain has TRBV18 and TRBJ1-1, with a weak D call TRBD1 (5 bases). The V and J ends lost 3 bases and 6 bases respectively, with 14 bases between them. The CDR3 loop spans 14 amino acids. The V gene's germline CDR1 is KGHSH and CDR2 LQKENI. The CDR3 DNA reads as TGTGCCAGCTCACCGCGGGGGAGCAGTGCTGAAGCTTTCTTT. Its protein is CASSPRGSSAEAFF.

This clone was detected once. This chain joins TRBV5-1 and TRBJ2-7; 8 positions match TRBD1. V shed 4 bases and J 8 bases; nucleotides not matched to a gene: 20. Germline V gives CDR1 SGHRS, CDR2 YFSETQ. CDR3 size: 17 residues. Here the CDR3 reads CASSRVPGQVIVQKQYF. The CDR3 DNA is TGCGCCAGCAGCAGAGTCCCGGGACAGGTTATCGTCCAAAAGCAGTACTTC.

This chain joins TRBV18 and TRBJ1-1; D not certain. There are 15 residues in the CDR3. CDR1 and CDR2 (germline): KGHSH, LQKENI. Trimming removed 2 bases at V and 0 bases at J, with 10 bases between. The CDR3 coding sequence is TGTGCCAGCTCACCATCACAGACGATGAACACTGAAGCTTTCTTT. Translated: CASSPSQTMNTEAFF.

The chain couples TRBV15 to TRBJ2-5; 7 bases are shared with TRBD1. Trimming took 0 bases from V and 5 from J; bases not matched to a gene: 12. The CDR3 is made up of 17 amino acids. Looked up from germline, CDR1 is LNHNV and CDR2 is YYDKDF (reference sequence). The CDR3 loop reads CATSRDQRTGWAETQYF. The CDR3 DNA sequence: TGTGCCACCAGCAGAGATCAACGGACAGGCTGGGCTGAGACCCAGTACTTC.

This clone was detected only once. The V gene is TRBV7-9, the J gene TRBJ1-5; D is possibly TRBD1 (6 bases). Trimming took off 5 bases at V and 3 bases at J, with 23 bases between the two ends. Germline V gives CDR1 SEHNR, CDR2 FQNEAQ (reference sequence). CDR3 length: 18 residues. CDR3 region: CASSLGATGIEVNQPQHF. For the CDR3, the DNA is TGTGCCAGCAGCCTTGGGGCCACAGGGATAGAGGTCAATCAGCCCCAGCATTTT.

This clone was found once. The CDR3 nucleotides are TGTGCCACCAGCAGAGATAGGGGGCAAGCCCAGCCCCAGCATTTT. This encodes CATSRDRGQAQPQHF. This rearrangement joins TRBV15 to TRBJ1-5; 7 nucleotides line up with TRBD1. Germline CDR1 LNHNV, CDR2 YYDKDF (reference sequence). CDR3 length equals 15 residues. The V and J ends lost 0 bases and 7 bases, in that order; junction bases with no gene match: 6.

CDR3 DNA: TGTGCCAGCAGTCTCCCGGCGGGGGGAGACGGGGAGCTGTTTTTT. It encodes CASSLPAGGDGELFF. V usage is TRBV6-5 and J usage is TRBJ2-2; 8 bases are a match to TRBD2. The CDR3 is made up of 15 amino acids. J was trimmed by 7 bases and V by 5 bases; bases with no gene match: 9. Germline values: CDR1 MNHEY, CDR2 SVGAGI.

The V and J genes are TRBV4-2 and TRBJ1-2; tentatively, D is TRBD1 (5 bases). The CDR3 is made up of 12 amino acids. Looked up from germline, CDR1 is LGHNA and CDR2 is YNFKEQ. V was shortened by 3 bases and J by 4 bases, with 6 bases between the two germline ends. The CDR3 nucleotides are TGTGCCAGCAGCCAGGGGACCTATGGCTACACCTTC. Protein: CASSQGTYGYTF.

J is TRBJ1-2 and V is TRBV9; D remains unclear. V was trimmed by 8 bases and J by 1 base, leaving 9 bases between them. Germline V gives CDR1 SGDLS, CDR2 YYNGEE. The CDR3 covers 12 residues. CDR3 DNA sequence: TGTGCCAGTTTCACGGATAACTATGGCTACACCTTC. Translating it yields CASFTDNYGYTF.

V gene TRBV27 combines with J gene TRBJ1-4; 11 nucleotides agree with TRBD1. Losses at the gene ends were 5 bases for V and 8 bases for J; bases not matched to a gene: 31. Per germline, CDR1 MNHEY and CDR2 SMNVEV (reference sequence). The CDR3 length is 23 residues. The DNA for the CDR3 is TGTGCCAGCAGTCCACTTGGAACTCCGGGACAGGGGGTTTCTAGCCCGATGAGGGAAAAACTGTTTTTT. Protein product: CASSPLGTPGQGVSSPMREKLFF.

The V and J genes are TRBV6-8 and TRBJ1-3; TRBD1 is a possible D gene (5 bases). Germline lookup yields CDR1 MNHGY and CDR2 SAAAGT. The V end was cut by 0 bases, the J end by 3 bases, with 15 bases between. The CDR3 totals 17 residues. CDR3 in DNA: TGTGCCAGCAGTTACTCGTGGGGCAGGGAGGGTGGAAACACCATATATTTT. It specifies CASSYSWGREGGNTIYF.

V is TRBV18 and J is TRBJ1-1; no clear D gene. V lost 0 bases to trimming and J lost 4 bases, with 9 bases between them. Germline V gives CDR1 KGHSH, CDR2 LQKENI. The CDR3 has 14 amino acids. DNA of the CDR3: TGTGCCAGCTCACCACCGGCAAGGATCACTGAAGCTTTCTTT. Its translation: CASSPPARITEAFF.

The CDR3 here is CASSRDRVRETQYF. CDR3 nucleotides: TGTGCCAGCAGCCGAGACAGGGTACGAGAGACCCAGTACTTC. V usage is TRBV14 and J usage is TRBJ2-5, with 7 nucleotides matching TRBD1. This CDR3 contains 14 residues. With 4 bases clipped from V and 4 bases from J, the junction kept 6 bases outside the gene matches. CDR1 is SGHDN, CDR2 FVKESK, per germline.

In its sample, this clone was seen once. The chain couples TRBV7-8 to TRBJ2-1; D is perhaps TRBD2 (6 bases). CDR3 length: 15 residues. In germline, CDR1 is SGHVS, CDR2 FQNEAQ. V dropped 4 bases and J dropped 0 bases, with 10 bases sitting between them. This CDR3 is CASSSSAGSYNEQFF. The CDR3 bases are TGTGCCAGCAGCTCTAGCGCCGGCTCCTACAATGAGCAGTTCTTC.

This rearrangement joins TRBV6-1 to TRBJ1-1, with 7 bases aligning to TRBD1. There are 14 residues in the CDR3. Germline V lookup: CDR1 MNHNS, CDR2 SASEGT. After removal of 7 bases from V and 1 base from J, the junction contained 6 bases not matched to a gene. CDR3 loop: CASILAGGNTEAFF. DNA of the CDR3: TGTGCCAGCATCCTAGCAGGGGGGAACACTGAAGCTTTCTTT.

In DNA, the CDR3 is TGTGCCAGTAGCCTCGTTAACTCACAGGGTGGGCAGTTCTTC. This codes for CASSLVNSQGGQFF. The rearrangement uses TRBV19 and TRBJ2-1, with D tentatively TRBD1 (6 bases). V lost 6 bases and J 12 bases, leaving 21 bases between the germline ends. The CDR3 covers 14 residues. Looked up from germline, CDR1 is LNHDA and CDR2 is SQIVND (reference sequence).

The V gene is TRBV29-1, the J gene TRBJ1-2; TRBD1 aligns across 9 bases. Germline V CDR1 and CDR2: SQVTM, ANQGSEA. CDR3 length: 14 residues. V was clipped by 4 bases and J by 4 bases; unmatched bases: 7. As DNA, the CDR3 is TGCAGCGTTGGCGGGGACAGGGCTTTCTATGGCTACACCTTC. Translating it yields CSVGGDRAFYGYTF.

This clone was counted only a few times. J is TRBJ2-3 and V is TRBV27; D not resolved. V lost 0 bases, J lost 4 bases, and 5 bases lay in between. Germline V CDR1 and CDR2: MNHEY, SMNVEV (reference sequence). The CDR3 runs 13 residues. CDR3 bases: TGTGCCAGCAGTTTATCGTTGGCAGATACGCAGTATTTT. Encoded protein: CASSLSLADTQYF.